These 27 T cell receptor beta chains share one sample of origin, sequenced in a study of OX40 agonist ivuxolimab in advanced cancers. Libraries were constructed by the immunoSEQ multiplex PCR assay. The clones in this table, taken by TCRdb from immuneACCESS, are in-frame only. Not every clone is retained; where verified, under half of the shortfall comes from an unresolved V gene, and the cause of the rest is unknown. Recorded for this sample are 65,000 to 85,000 clones; over 85% of them occurred a single time. The biggest ten clones account for roughly 0.2% of the sample. Sequencing was performed on CD4+ or CD8+ T cells sorted from blood, taken in a trial of the OX40 agonist ivuxolimab. These receptors came from an adult with an advanced solid tumor such as melanoma, head and neck, liver or kidney cancer.

The chain couples TRBV30 to TRBJ1-1, with TRBD1 as a possible D gene (6 bases). Germline V gene data show CDR1 as GTSNPN and CDR2 as SVGIG (reference sequence). Deletions cut 4 bases from V and 0 bases from J, with 18 bases between. The length of the CDR3 is 16 residues. The CDR3 region is CAWNDGGRGVNTEAFF. The CDR3, as DNA: TGTGCCTGGAATGACGGGGGCCGGGGAGTGAACACTGAAGCTTTCTTT.

The chain carries TRBV5-1 and TRBJ2-3; D remains unclear. Trimming stripped 4 bases from V and 4 bases from J, with 16 bases between. CDR1 is SGHRS, CDR2 YFSETQ, per germline. The CDR3 extends over 15 amino acids. Here the CDR3 DNA reads TGCGCCAGCAGCCCTCGGGCAGATAGGGCAGATACGCAGTATTTT. This translates into CASSPRADRADTQYF.

The chain recombines TRBV2 with TRBJ1-4; D not certain. V was pared by 4 bases and J by 8 bases, with 11 bases between. The CDR3 covers 13 residues. From germline, CDR1 is SNHLY and CDR2 FYNNEI. The CDR3 coding sequence is TGTGCCAGCAGTGCGGGCTTATACGAAAAACTGTTTTTT. Its protein is CASSAGLYEKLFF.

This clone was observed a few times. V usage is TRBV19 and J usage is TRBJ1-5; TRBD1 matches 9 bases. There are 18 residues in the CDR3. Germline CDR1 reads LNHDA; CDR2 reads SQIVND (reference sequence). Losses at the gene ends were 1 base for V and 2 bases for J; bases not matched to a gene: 9. CDR3 nucleotides: TGTGCCAGTAGTATAGGAACAGGGGGCTTAGTTGGCAATCAGCCCCAGCATTTT. Its translation: CASSIGTGGLVGNQPQHF.

V is TRBV14 and J is TRBJ1-2; D remains unclear. Germline V lookup: CDR1 SGHDN, CDR2 FVKESK. With 0 bases removed from V and 14 bases from J, the gap between germline ends came to 19 bases. The CDR3 loop spans 14 amino acids. CDR3 amino acids: CASSQELVAATLTF. CDR3 DNA sequence: TGTGCCAGCAGCCAAGAGCTAGTGGCCGCGACGTTGACCTTC.

V is TRBV5-4 and J is TRBJ2-1; D call uncertain. Trimming shortened V by 2 bases and J by 0 bases, and 9 bases separated the two germline ends. The CDR3 has 15 amino acids. CDR1 is SGHNT, CDR2 YYREEE, per germline (reference sequence). The CDR3 spells CASSFDRSSYNEQFF. The CDR3 bases are TGTGCCAGCAGCTTTGACCGAAGCTCCTACAATGAGCAGTTCTTC.

J is TRBJ1-2 and V is TRBV5-1, with unresolved D. The CDR3 is 13 residues long. V was shortened by 0 bases and J by 4 bases, with 7 bases between the two germline ends. The germline V gene encodes CDR1 SGHRS and CDR2 YFSETQ. CDR3 nucleotide sequence: TGCGCCAGCAGCTTGGAGATTTCCTATGGCTACACCTTC. Translation: CASSLEISYGYTF.

This clone was seen only once. This sequence joins TRBV7-9 and TRBJ1-4; D gene ambiguous. The length of the CDR3 is 14 residues. V was cut by 5 bases and J by 7 bases, with 14 bases left in between. Germline V gives CDR1 SEHNR, CDR2 FQNEAQ (reference sequence). CDR3 amino acids: CASSERTNLEKLFF. The CDR3 coding sequence is TGTGCCAGCAGCGAAAGGACGAACCTTGAAAAACTGTTTTTT.

The chain has TRBV13 and TRBJ2-1; D uncertain. The CDR3 spans 14 residues. Trimming stripped 5 bases from V and 7 bases from J, with 15 bases between. Germline V gene lookup returns CDR1 PRHDT and CDR2 FYEKMQ (reference sequence). CDR3 amino acids: CASSPRVGVNEQFF. The DNA of the CDR3 is TGTGCCAGCAGCCCACGGGTCGGTGTGAATGAGCAGTTCTTC.

The chain uses TRBV19 and TRBJ1-2; D is ambiguous. The CDR3 has 15 residues. Germline assignment: CDR1 LNHDA and CDR2 SQIVND (reference sequence). V lost 0 bases, J lost 4 bases, and 12 bases lay in between. The CDR3 reads CASSIEVGQLYGYTF. DNA of the CDR3: TGTGCCAGTAGTATAGAGGTAGGCCAGCTCTATGGCTACACCTTC.

V gene TRBV5-1 combines with J gene TRBJ2-1; D unclear. Germline values: CDR1 SGHRS, CDR2 YFSETQ. V shed 2 bases and J shed 4 bases, with 10 bases lying between them. The CDR3 extends over 14 amino acids. In DNA, the CDR3 is TGCGCCAGCAGCTTAGACCCCACGTACAATGAGCAGTTCTTC. Translation gives CASSLDPTYNEQFF.

The V and J genes are TRBV6-6 and TRBJ1-2; 7 bases are shared with TRBD1. In germline, CDR1 is MNHNY, CDR2 SVGAGI (reference sequence). CDR3 length: 12 residues. J gave up 8 bases and V 5 bases, and 5 bases lay outside the gene matches. The CDR3 protein is CASSPRTGGYTF. The DNA of the CDR3 is TGTGCCAGCAGTCCCCGGACAGGCGGCTACACCTTC.

The gene calls are TRBV30 and TRBJ1-3; D is uncertain. CDR1 GTSNPN and CDR2 SVGIG come from the germline V gene (reference sequence). The CDR3 spans 12 residues. V shed 1 base and J shed 4 bases, with 5 bases lying between them. As DNA, the CDR3 is TGTGCCTGGAGTGCACGCGGAAACACCATATATTTT. It encodes CAWSARGNTIYF.

The V and J genes are TRBV16 and TRBJ1-2; D remains ambiguous. V shed 0 bases and J shed 4 bases, with 12 bases lying between them. Germline CDR1 and CDR2: KGHSY and FQNENV. The CDR3 length is 15 residues. CDR3 region: CASSQSSERSYGYTF. DNA of the CDR3: TGTGCCAGCAGCCAATCGTCGGAGCGGTCCTATGGCTACACCTTC. The complete variable domain, with remaining parts taken from reference TRBV16 and TRBJ1-2, reads GEEVAQTPKHLVRGEGQKAKLYCAPIKGHSYVFWYQQVLKNEFKFLISFQNENVFDETGMPKERFSAKCLPNSPCSLEIQATKLEDSAVYFCASSQSSERSYGYTFGSGTRLTVV.

The chain has TRBV5-1 and TRBJ2-5; 14 bases fit TRBD2. The V and J ends lost 4 bases and 4 bases, in that order; junction bases with no gene match: 9. The CDR3 is 17 amino acids. The germline V gene has CDR1 SGHRS and CDR2 YFSETQ. In DNA, the CDR3 is TGCGCCAGCAGCAGAGCCGGGACTAGCGGGAGCGGAGAGACCCAGTACTTC. Translating gives CASSRAGTSGSGETQYF.

This chain links TRBV19 with TRBJ2-1; 10 bases map to TRBD1. Germline CDR1 LNHDA, CDR2 SQIVND (reference sequence). This CDR3 has 16 residues. The ends lost 5 bases at V and 8 bases at J; junction bases unmatched: 12. For the CDR3, the DNA is TGTGCCAGTAGTTTGGGACAGGGGAGCGGACGGGATGAGCAGTTCTTC. Translated, it gives CASSLGQGSGRDEQFF.

On this clone: Other nucleotide sequences from this sample produce the same CDR3. The chain links TRBV5-1 to TRBJ2-5, with a tentative D call TRBD2 (6 bases). Germline-derived CDR1 and CDR2 are SGHRS and YFSETQ. Trimming stripped 3 bases from V and 1 base from J, with 10 bases between. This CDR3 is 14 amino acids long. The CDR3 DNA reads as TGCGCCAGCAGCTCTGGAGGGCCCCAAGAGACCCAGTACTTC. Its translation: CASSSGGPQETQYF.

The V and J genes are TRBV19 and TRBJ2-6, with 7 bases matching TRBD1. The V gene end was trimmed by 7 bases and the J gene end by 4 bases; junction bases not matched to a gene: 10. CDR3 length: 16 amino acids. Per germline, CDR1 LNHDA and CDR2 SQIVND (reference sequence). DNA for the CDR3: TGTGCCAGTATTAAGCTCAGGGGGAACGGGGCCAACGTCCTGACTTTC. This translates into CASIKLRGNGANVLTF.

The chain is built from TRBV28 and TRBJ1-4, with unresolved D. The CDR3 has 14 residues. Germline assignment: CDR1 MDHEN and CDR2 SYDVKM. V was cut by 5 bases and J by 8 bases, with 15 bases left in between. This CDR3 reads CASSPTVRLEKLFF. The CDR3 nucleotides read TGTGCCAGCAGTCCTACAGTGAGACTGGAAAAACTGTTTTTT.

The V and J genes are TRBV19 and TRBJ2-3; no definite D call. This CDR3 region has 14 residues. V lost 0 bases to trimming and J lost 1 base, with 5 bases between them. In germline, CDR1 is LNHDA, CDR2 SQIVND (reference sequence). CDR3 DNA: TGTGCCAGTAGTATAGAACTCCGCACAGATACGCAGTATTTT. This sequence encodes CASSIELRTDTQYF. The full variable domain, rest sourced from reference TRBV19 and TRBJ2-3, is DGGITQSPKYLFRKEGQNVTLSCEQNLNHDAMYWYRQDPGQGLRLIYYSQIVNDFQKGDIAEGYSVSREKKESFPLTVTSAQKNPTAFYLCASSIELRTDTQYFGPGTRLTVL.

The rearrangement joins TRBV9 to TRBJ1-2; TRBD1 is a possible D gene (6 bases). V was pared by 0 bases and J by 7 bases, with 13 bases between. CDR1 is SGDLS and CDR2 is YYNGEE in the germline V gene. The CDR3 extends over 14 amino acids. CDR3 DNA: TGTGCCAGCAGCGTAGCTGGGGGGGCTGGTGGCTACACCTTC. Translation: CASSVAGGAGGYTF.

The gene calls are TRBV11-2 and TRBJ2-5; 13 nucleotides agree with TRBD2. Germline assignment: CDR1 SGHAT and CDR2 FQNNGV. The ends lost 0 bases at V and 4 bases at J; junction bases unmatched: 5. The CDR3 totals 17 residues. CDR3 sequence: CASSLDQTSGGLETQYF. The DNA of the CDR3 is TGTGCCAGCAGCTTAGATCAGACTAGCGGGGGGTTAGAGACCCAGTACTTC.

The V call is TRBV19, the J call TRBJ2-3; the D gene is possibly TRBD2 (7 bases). The CDR3 sequence is 14 residues long. V gave up 8 bases and J gave up 6 bases, with 18 bases separating them. Germline assignment: CDR1 LNHDA and CDR2 SQIVND (reference sequence). The CDR3 sequence: CASLRGAQGDTQYF. The CDR3 DNA follows: TGTGCCAGTCTCCGGGGGGCTCAGGGCGATACGCAGTATTTT.

V gene TRBV7-2 combines with J gene TRBJ2-7; weak D call: TRBD1 (5 bases). V lost 1 base and J lost 3, with 10 bases in between. The CDR3 is 14 residues long. The germline CDR1 and CDR2 sequences are SGHTA and FQGNSA. As DNA, the CDR3 is TGTGCCAGCAGCTTAGACGGGCAGGGCTACGAGCAGTACTTC. It translates to CASSLDGQGYEQYF.

The chain recombines TRBV5-1 with TRBJ1-4; 9 nucleotides align to TRBD1. This CDR3 is built from 15 residues. The germline V gene has CDR1 SGHRS and CDR2 YFSETQ. V shed 4 bases, J shed 8 bases, and the junction held 9 bases outside the gene matches. The CDR3: CASSRGDREVEKLFF. DNA of the CDR3: TGCGCCAGCAGCCGAGGGGACAGGGAAGTAGAAAAACTGTTTTTT.

The table lists this clone with a few counts. The CDR3 reads CASSALHGNTGELFF. In nucleotides, the CDR3 is TGTGCCAGCAGTGCCCTCCACGGGAACACCGGGGAGCTGTTTTTT. The chain combines TRBV6-4 with TRBJ2-2; D not resolved. Trimming took 4 bases from V and 1 from J, leaving 10 bases between them. Looked up from germline, CDR1 is MRHNA and CDR2 is SNTAGT. There are 15 residues in the CDR3.

The chain carries TRBV6-1 and TRBJ2-4; no clear D. The length of the CDR3 is 17 residues. With 2 bases removed from V and 0 bases from J, the gap between germline ends came to 14 bases. The germline V gene has CDR1 MNHNS and CDR2 SASEGT. The CDR3 spells CASSESDGRLAKNIQYF. In DNA form, the CDR3 reads TGTGCCAGCAGTGAATCGGACGGTAGACTAGCCAAAAACATTCAGTACTTC.